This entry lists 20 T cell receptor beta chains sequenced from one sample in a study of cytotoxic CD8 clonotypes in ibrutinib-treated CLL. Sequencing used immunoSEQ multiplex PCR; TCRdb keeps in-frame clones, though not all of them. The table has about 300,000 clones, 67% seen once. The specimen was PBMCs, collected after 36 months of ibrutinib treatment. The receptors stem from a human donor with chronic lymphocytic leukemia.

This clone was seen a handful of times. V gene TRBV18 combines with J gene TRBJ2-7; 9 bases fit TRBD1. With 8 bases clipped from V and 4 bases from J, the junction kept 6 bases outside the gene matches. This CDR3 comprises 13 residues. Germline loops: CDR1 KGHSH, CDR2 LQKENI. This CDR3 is CASAVGQGYEQYF. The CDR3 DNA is TGTGCCAGCGCAGTGGGACAGGGATACGAGCAGTACTTC.

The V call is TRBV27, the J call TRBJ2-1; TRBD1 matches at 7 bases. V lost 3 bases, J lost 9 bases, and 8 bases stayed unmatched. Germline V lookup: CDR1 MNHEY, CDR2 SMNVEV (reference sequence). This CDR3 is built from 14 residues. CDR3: CASSLGYTGVEQFF. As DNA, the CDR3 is TGTGCCAGCAGTTTGGGGTACACAGGGGTTGAGCAGTTCTTC.

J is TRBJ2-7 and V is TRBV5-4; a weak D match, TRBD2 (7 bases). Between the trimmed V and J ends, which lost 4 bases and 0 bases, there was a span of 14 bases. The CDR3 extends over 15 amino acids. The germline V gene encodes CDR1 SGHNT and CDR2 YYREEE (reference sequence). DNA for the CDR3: TGTGCCAGCAGCCAACAGGGACTACCCTCCTACGAGCAGTACTTC. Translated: CASSQQGLPSYEQYF.

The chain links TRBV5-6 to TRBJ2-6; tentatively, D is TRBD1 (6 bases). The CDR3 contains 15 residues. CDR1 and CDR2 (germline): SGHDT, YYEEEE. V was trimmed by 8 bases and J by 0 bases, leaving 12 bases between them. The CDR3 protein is CASGGHSSGANVLTF. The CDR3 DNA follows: TGTGCCAGTGGGGGCCACAGCTCTGGGGCCAACGTCCTGACTTTC. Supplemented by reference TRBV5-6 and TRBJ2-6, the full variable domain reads DAGVTQSPTHLIKTRGQQVTLRCSPKSGHDTVSWYQQALGQGPQFIFQYYEEEERQRGNFPDRFSGHQFPNYSSELNVNALLLGDSALYLCASGGHSSGANVLTFGAGSRLTVL.

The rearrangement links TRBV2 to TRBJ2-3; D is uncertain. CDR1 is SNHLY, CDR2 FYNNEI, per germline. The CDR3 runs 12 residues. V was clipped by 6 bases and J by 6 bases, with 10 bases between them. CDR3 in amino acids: CASRPDGDTQYF. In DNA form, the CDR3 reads TGTGCCAGCAGGCCGGACGGGGATACGCAGTATTTT.

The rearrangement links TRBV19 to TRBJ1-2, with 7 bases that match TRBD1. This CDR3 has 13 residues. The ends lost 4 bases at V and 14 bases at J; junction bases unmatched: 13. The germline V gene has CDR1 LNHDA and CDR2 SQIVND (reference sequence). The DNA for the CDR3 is TGTGCCAGTAGTAGCCCCCCCCGACAGGGTGAAACCTTC. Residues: CASSSPPRQGETF.

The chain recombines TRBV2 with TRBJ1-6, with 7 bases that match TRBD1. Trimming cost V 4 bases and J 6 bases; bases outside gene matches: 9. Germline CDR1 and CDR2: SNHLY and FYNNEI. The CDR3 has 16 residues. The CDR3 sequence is CASSGADRVRNSPLHF. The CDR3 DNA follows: TGTGCCAGCAGTGGGGCCGACAGGGTGCGTAATTCACCCCTCCACTTT.

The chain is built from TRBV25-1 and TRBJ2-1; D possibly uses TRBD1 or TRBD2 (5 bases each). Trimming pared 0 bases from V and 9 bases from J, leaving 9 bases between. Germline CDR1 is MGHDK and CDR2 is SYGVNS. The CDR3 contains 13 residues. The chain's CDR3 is CASSEYRGVEQFF. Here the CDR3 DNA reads TGTGCCAGCAGTGAATATAGAGGGGTTGAGCAGTTCTTC. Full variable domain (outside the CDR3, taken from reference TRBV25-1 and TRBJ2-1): EADIYQTPRYLVIGTGKKITLECSQTMGHDKMYWYQQDPGMELHLIHYSYGVNSTEKGDLSSESTVSRIRTEHFPLTLESARPSHTSQYLCASSEYRGVEQFFGPGTRLTVL.

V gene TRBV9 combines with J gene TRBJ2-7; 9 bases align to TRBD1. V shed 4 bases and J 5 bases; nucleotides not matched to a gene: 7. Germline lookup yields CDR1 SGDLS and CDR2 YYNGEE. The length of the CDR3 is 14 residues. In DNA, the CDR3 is TGTGCCAGCAGCCCGCGGACAGGGGTTGACGAGCAGTACTTC. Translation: CASSPRTGVDEQYF.

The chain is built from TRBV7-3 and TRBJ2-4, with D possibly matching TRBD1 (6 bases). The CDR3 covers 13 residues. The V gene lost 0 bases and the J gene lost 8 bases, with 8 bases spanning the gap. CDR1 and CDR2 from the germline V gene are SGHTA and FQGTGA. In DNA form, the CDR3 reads TGTGCCAGCAGCTTAACTCAGGGGTACATTCAGTACTTC. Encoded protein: CASSLTQGYIQYF.

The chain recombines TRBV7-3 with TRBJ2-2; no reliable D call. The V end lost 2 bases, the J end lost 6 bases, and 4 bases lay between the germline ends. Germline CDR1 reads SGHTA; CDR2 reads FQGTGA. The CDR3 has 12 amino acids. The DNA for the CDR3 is TGTGCCAGCAGCTTATTAGCCGGGGAGCTGTTTTTT. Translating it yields CASSLLAGELFF.

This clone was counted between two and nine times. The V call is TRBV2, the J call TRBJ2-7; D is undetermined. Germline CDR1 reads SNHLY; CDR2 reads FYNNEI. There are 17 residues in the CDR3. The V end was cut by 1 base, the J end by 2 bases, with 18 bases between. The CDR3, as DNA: TGTGCCAGCAGTGAAGATGATGGCGACCTCACGACCTACGAGCAGTACTTC. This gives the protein CASSEDDGDLTTYEQYF.

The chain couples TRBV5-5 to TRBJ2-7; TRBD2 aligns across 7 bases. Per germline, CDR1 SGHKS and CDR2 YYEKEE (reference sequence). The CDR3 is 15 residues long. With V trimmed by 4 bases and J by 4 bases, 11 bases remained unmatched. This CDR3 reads CASSPRGWGGYEQYF. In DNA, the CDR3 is TGTGCCAGCAGCCCCCGAGGATGGGGGGGATACGAGCAGTACTTC.

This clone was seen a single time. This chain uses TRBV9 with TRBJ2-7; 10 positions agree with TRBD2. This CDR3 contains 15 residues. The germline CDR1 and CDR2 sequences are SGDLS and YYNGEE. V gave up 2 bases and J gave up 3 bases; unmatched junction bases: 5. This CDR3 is CASSVSGGARYEQYF. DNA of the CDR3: TGTGCCAGCAGCGTCAGCGGGGGGGCCCGCTACGAGCAGTACTTC.

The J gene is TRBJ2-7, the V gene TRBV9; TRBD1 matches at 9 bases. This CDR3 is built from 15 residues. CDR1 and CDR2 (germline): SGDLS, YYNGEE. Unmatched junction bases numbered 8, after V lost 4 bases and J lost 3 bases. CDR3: CASSFGQGSHYEQYF. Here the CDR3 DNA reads TGTGCCAGCAGCTTTGGACAGGGGAGCCACTACGAGCAGTACTTC.

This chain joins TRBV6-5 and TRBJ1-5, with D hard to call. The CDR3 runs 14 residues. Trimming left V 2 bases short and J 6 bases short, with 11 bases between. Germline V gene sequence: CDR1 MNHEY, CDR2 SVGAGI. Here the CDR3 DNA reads TGTGCCAGCAGTTACGCAAGAGGAGGTCAGCCCCAGCATTTT. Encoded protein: CASSYARGGQPQHF.

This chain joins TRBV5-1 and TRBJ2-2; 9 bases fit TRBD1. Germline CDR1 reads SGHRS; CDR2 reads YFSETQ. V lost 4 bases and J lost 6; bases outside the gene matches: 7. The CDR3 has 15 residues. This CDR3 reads CASSKDRGAPGELFF. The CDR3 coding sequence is TGCGCCAGCAGCAAGGACAGGGGCGCGCCCGGGGAGCTGTTTTTT.

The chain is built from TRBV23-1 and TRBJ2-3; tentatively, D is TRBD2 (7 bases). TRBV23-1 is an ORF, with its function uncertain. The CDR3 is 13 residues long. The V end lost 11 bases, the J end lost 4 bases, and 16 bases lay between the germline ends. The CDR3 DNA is TGCGCCCCCCGGGGGGCGAGAGCAGATACGCAGTATTTT. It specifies CAPRGARADTQYF.

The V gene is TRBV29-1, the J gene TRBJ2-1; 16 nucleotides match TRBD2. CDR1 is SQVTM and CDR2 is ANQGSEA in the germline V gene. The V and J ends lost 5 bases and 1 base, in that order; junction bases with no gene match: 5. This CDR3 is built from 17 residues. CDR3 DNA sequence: TGCAGCGTTACGGGACTAGCGGGGGGGTTTTCCTACAATGAGCAGTTCTTC. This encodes CSVTGLAGGFSYNEQFF.

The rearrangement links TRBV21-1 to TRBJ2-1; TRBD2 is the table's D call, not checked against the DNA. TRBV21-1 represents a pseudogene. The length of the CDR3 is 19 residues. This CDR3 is CASSKGPLDVEFFNNEQFF. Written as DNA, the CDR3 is TGTGCCAGCAGCAAAGGCCCCTTGGATGTGGAGTTTTTCAACAATGAGCAGTTCTTC.